This entry lists 2 T cell receptor beta chains sequenced from one sample in a study of neurological immune-mediated disorders. TCRdb fed the 5' RACE reads into MiXCR, producing one record per CDR3 protein. The sample lists 20,000 to 25,000 distinct CDR3 sequences, roughly 17% occurring once. The sequenced sample was CD8+ T cells from blood. The receptor set was obtained from a woman between 18 and 29 years old with multiple sclerosis.

This clonotype was detected many times. The chain's CDR3 is CASSDMGTEAFF. The DNA of the CDR3 is TGCGCCAGCAGTGATATGGGAACTGAAGCTTTCTTT. The chain uses TRBV10-2 and TRBJ1-1; D ambiguous. V was cut by 3 bases and J by 5 bases, with 7 bases left in between. The CDR3 covers 12 residues. CDR1 is WSHSY and CDR2 is SAAADI in the germline V gene.

This clonotype was detected ten times or more. This chain links TRBV30 with TRBJ2-5; 8 nucleotides match TRBD2. With V trimmed by 4 bases and J by 6 bases, 4 bases remained unmatched. Germline V gene data show CDR1 as GTSNPN and CDR2 as SVGIG (reference sequence). This CDR3 has 12 amino acids. CDR3 amino acids: CAWISGSKTQYF. The CDR3, as DNA: TGTGCCTGGATCAGCGGGAGCAAGACCCAGTACTTC.